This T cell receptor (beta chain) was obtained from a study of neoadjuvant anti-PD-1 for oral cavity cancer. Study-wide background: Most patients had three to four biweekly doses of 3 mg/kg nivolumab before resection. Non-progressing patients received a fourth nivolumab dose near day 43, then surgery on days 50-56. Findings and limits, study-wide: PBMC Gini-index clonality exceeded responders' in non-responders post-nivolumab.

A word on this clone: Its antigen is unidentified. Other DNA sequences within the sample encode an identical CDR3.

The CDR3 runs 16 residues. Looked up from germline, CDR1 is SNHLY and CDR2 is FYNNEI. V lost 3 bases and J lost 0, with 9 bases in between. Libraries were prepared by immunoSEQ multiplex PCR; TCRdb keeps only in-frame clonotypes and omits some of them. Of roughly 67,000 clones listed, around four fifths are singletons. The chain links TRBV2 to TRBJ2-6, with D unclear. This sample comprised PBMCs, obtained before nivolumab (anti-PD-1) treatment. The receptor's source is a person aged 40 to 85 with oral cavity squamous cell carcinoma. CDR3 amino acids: CASSDLGFSGANVLTF. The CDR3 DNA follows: TGTGCCAGCAGTGATCTTGGGTTCTCTGGGGCCAACGTCCTGACTTTC.